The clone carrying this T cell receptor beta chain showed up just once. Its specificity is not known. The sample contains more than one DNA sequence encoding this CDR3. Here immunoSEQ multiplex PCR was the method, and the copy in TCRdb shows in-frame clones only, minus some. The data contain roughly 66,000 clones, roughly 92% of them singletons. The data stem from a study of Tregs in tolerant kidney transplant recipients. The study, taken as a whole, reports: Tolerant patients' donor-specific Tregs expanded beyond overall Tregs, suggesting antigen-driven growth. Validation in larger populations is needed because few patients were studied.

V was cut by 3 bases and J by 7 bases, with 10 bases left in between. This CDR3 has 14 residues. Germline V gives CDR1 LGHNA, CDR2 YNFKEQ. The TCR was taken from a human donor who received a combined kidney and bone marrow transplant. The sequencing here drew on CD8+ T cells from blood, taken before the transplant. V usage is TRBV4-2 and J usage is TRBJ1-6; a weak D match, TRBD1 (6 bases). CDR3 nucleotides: TGTGCCAGCAGCCATGAGGGACAAAATTCACCCCTCCACTTT. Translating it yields CASSHEGQNSPLHF.